The T cell receptor (beta chain) described here comes from a study of glioma-infiltrating T cells. Comment on this clonotype: Its cognate antigen is unknown. Since a much larger clone is just one base distant, this may be a read error.

Findings and limits, study-wide: Tissue-blood divergence was below expectation in non-neoplastic patients, above in gliomas. Only very few CDR3 sequences appeared in both tissue and blood.

The CDR3 runs 16 residues. Germline lookup yields CDR1 SGDLS and CDR2 YYNGEE. The V gene end was trimmed by 4 bases and the J gene end by 5 bases; junction bases not matched to a gene: 13. The iRepertoire nested amplicon-rescue multiplex PCR amplified TCR alpha and beta CDR3s from RNA. Input was roughly 85-450 ng of tissue mRNA or PBMC total RNA. TCRdb re-called the multiplex PCR reads through MiXCR, storing one row per CDR3 protein. This sample yields about 110,000 distinct CDR3 sequences, of which less than 30% are seen a single time; around a third belongs to the top ten. This sequence joins TRBV9 and TRBJ2-3; TRBD2 matches 7 bases. Sequencing used glioma tissue, nonneoplastic brain tissue, or PBMCs (not recorded which). The TCR sequence derives from a human donor with low-grade glioma or glioblastoma, undergoing nonglioma brain surgery, or in good health (not recorded which). CDR3 sequence reads: CASSIRDYLSVDTQYF. For the CDR3, the DNA is TGTGCCAGCAGCATTAGGGACTACCTCAGCGTAGATACGCAGTATTTT.